This T cell receptor (beta chain) was retrieved from a study of PD-1 blockade in classical Hodgkin lymphoma. This table comes from immunoSEQ multiplex PCR, and its TCRdb copy is limited to in-frame clones, with some not included. The sample shows approximately 100,000 clones, roughly 89% of them seen only once. Relapse after autologous stem cell transplantation occurred in every patient, and brentuximab vedotin exposure varied. Trimming took 1 base from V and 2 from J; bases not matched to a gene: 8. Germline CDR1 and CDR2: SGHNT and YENEEA. The CDR3 runs 17 residues. The specimen comprised peripheral blood mononuclear cells (PBMCs), sampled before the second cycle of nivolumab. The V call is TRBV11-3, the J call TRBJ2-5; 9 bases match TRBD1. This sequence was found in a human donor with classical Hodgkin lymphoma. Written as DNA, the CDR3 is TGTGCCAGCAGCTTAGGGTACAGGGGGCAAGCTCAAGAGACCCAGTACTTC. Its translation: CASSLGYRGQAQETQYF.